The rows below give T cell receptor beta chains drawn from one sample of a study of blood T cell repertoires in COVID-19. Data came from immunoSEQ multiplex PCR; TCRdb stores just in-frame clones and leaves some out. The table records 250,000 or so clones, about 80% of them present only once. Sequenced material: PBMCs or T cells enriched from blood (not recorded which). These receptor sequences come from a man in his fifties who had recovered from COVID-19. Both conserved end residues are part of each CDR3. D genes are given only for firm matches. Only part of the rows carry a size: once, few, many, or a class if the clone is expanded.

D gene: -
V gene: TRBV5-6
clone size: -
J gene: TRBJ1-1
CDR3 protein: CASKQGTNTEAFF
CDR3 DNA: TGTGCCAGCAAACAGGGCACGAACACTGAAGCTTTCTTT

D gene: TRBD1
V gene: TRBV12-5
clone size: few
J gene: TRBJ1-3
CDR3 protein: CASGRTGVGNTIYF
CDR3 DNA: TGTGCTAGTGGTAGGACAGGGGTTGGAAACACCATATATTTT

D gene: TRBD2
V gene: TRBV7-2
clone size: few
J gene: TRBJ2-1
CDR3 protein: CASSLPTFSGVYNEQFF
CDR3 DNA: TGTGCCAGCAGCTTACCCACCTTCAGCGGGGTCTACAATGAGCAGTTCTTC

D gene: -
V gene: TRBV28
clone size: -
J gene: TRBJ1-6
CDR3 protein: CASSLGREGRAPLHF
CDR3 DNA: TGTGCCAGCAGTTTAGGAAGGGAGGGTCGGGCACCCCTCCACTTT

D gene: TRBD2
V gene: TRBV9
clone size: -
J gene: TRBJ2-7
CDR3 protein: CASSPGTSGSSGYEQYF
CDR3 DNA: TGTGCCAGCAGCCCTGGGACTAGCGGGAGTTCCGGCTACGAGCAGTACTTC

D gene: -
V gene: TRBV5-1
clone size: -
J gene: TRBJ2-7
CDR3 protein: CASSSRLGDYEQYF
CDR3 DNA: TGCGCCAGCAGCTCTAGACTGGGAGACTACGAGCAGTACTTC

D gene: -
V gene: TRBV12-5
clone size: -
J gene: TRBJ2-5
CDR3 protein: CASGLVEIPQYF
CDR3 DNA: TGTGCTAGTGGTTTGGTGGAGATACCCCAGTACTTC

D gene: TRBD1
V gene: TRBV28
clone size: once
J gene: TRBJ2-7
CDR3 protein: CASNSPPGTGFYEQYF
CDR3 DNA: TGTGCCAGCAATTCCCCGCCCGGGACAGGTTTTTACGAGCAGTACTTC

D gene: TRBD1
V gene: TRBV18
clone size: -
J gene: TRBJ1-4
CDR3 protein: CASSPPGQGEKLFF
CDR3 DNA: TGTGCCAGCTCACCTCCGGGACAGGGTGAAAAACTGTTTTTT

D gene: -
V gene: TRBV19
clone size: -
J gene: TRBJ2-7
CDR3 protein: CASNTRGSYEQYF
CDR3 DNA: TGTGCCAGTAATACCAGGGGTTCCTACGAGCAGTACTTC

D gene: -
V gene: TRBV6-1
clone size: -
J gene: TRBJ1-1
CDR3 protein: CASSEAWVGVEAFF
CDR3 DNA: TGTGCCAGCAGTGAGGCGTGGGTTGGAGTAGAAGCTTTCTTT

D gene: -
V gene: TRBV27
clone size: -
J gene: TRBJ1-2
CDR3 protein: CASSSGEGYGYTF
CDR3 DNA: TGTGCCAGCAGCTCAGGGGAGGGCTATGGCTACACCTTC

D gene: TRBD2
V gene: TRBV19
clone size: -
J gene: TRBJ2-2
CDR3 protein: CASTLAGGTGELFF
CDR3 DNA: TGTGCCAGTACCCTAGCGGGAGGGACCGGGGAGCTGTTTTTT

D gene: TRBD2
V gene: TRBV9
clone size: -
J gene: TRBJ2-3
CDR3 protein: CASSVGGGTSDTQYF
CDR3 DNA: TGTGCCAGCAGCGTAGGCGGGGGGACATCAGATACGCAGTATTTT

D gene: -
V gene: TRBV6-1
clone size: -
J gene: TRBJ1-4
CDR3 protein: CASSENTSNEKLFF
CDR3 DNA: TGTGCCAGCAGTGAAAACACCAGTAATGAAAAACTGTTTTTT

D gene: -
V gene: TRBV7-2
clone size: -
J gene: TRBJ1-3
CDR3 protein: CASSNRESPGNTIYF
CDR3 DNA: TGTGCCAGCAGCAACAGGGAGAGCCCTGGAAACACCATATATTTT

D gene: -
V gene: TRBV5-1
clone size: -
J gene: TRBJ2-7
CDR3 protein: CASSSTTATYEQYF
CDR3 DNA: TGCGCCAGCAGCTCAACGACAGCGACCTACGAGCAGTACTTC

D gene: TRBD2
V gene: TRBV11-2
clone size: -
J gene: TRBJ2-1
CDR3 protein: CASSLLAGPQFF
CDR3 DNA: TGTGCCAGCAGCCTCCTAGCGGGCCCCCAGTTCTTC

D gene: TRBD2
V gene: TRBV19
clone size: once
J gene: TRBJ2-3
CDR3 protein: CASSRGLAGAAVITDTQYF
CDR3 DNA: TGTGCCAGTAGTAGGGGACTAGCGGGAGCCGCCGTGATCACAGATACGCAGTATTTT

D gene: -
V gene: TRBV15
clone size: -
J gene: TRBJ1-5
CDR3 protein: CATSRGRVNQPQHF
CDR3 DNA: TGTGCCACCAGCAGAGGGCGGGTTAATCAGCCCCAGCATTTT

D gene: -
V gene: TRBV5-8
clone size: -
J gene: TRBJ1-5
CDR3 protein: CASLSAGYSNQPQHF
CDR3 DNA: TGTGCCAGCCTAAGTGCAGGGTATAGCAATCAGCCCCAGCATTTT

D gene: -
V gene: TRBV6-5
clone size: -
J gene: TRBJ1-5
CDR3 protein: CASSYAYSNQPQHF
CDR3 DNA: TGTGCCAGCAGTTACGCGTATAGCAATCAGCCCCAGCATTTT

D gene: TRBD2
V gene: TRBV5-1
clone size: -
J gene: TRBJ2-5
CDR3 protein: CASSLRLAGGPGETQYF
CDR3 DNA: TGCGCCAGCAGCTTGCGACTAGCGGGGGGTCCGGGGGAGACCCAGTACTTC

D gene: TRBD1
V gene: TRBV2
clone size: -
J gene: TRBJ1-1
CDR3 protein: CASGQGLAFF
CDR3 DNA: TGTGCCAGCGGACAGGGCTTAGCTTTCTTT

D gene: TRBD1
V gene: TRBV30
clone size: -
J gene: TRBJ1-1
CDR3 protein: CAWKRDSQWTEAFF
CDR3 DNA: TGTGCCTGGAAGAGGGACAGCCAGTGGACTGAAGCTTTCTTT

D gene: -
V gene: TRBV2
clone size: -
J gene: TRBJ1-4
CDR3 protein: CASSEARSAGRGEKLFF
CDR3 DNA: TGTGCCAGCAGTGAAGCTCGGTCGGCAGGGCGGGGTGAAAAACTGTTTTTT

D gene: TRBD1
V gene: TRBV7-9
clone size: -
J gene: TRBJ1-2
CDR3 protein: CASSLGQAYNYGYTF
CDR3 DNA: TGTGCCAGCAGCCTAGGACAGGCATACAACTATGGCTACACCTTC

D gene: -
V gene: TRBV9
clone size: -
J gene: TRBJ1-4
CDR3 protein: CASSVEAGRMGEKLFF
CDR3 DNA: TGTGCCAGCAGCGTAGAGGCGGGGAGGATGGGTGAAAAACTGTTTTTT

D gene: -
V gene: TRBV19
clone size: -
J gene: TRBJ1-2
CDR3 protein: CASSIPAQGRGNGYTF
CDR3 DNA: TGTGCCAGTAGTATTCCCGCTCAGGGGCGAGGCAATGGCTACACCTTC

D gene: -
V gene: TRBV5-4
clone size: -
J gene: TRBJ2-7
CDR3 protein: CASSPTGFSNEQYF
CDR3 DNA: TGTGCCAGCAGCCCCACAGGGTTTTCCAACGAGCAGTACTTC

D gene: TRBD1
V gene: TRBV5-1
clone size: once
J gene: TRBJ2-3
CDR3 protein: CASTPRTGGTDTQYF
CDR3 DNA: TGCGCCAGCACCCCCCGGACAGGCGGCACAGATACGCAGTATTTT

D gene: -
V gene: TRBV5-1
clone size: -
J gene: TRBJ2-7
CDR3 protein: CASSLQSVAATSYEQYF
CDR3 DNA: TGCGCCAGCAGCTTGCAGTCGGTAGCGGCAACCTCCTACGAGCAGTACTTC

D gene: TRBD2
V gene: TRBV11-2
clone size: -
J gene: TRBJ2-5
CDR3 protein: CASSLGLAERETQYF
CDR3 DNA: TGTGCCAGCAGCTTAGGGCTAGCGGAGAGGGAGACCCAGTACTTC

D gene: TRBD1
V gene: TRBV5-1
clone size: -
J gene: TRBJ1-2
CDR3 protein: CASSEGQPSGYTF
CDR3 DNA: TGCGCCAGCAGCGAGGGACAGCCATCTGGCTACACCTTC

D gene: -
V gene: TRBV5-4
clone size: -
J gene: TRBJ1-6
CDR3 protein: CASSLAGRGPTLLNSPLHF
CDR3 DNA: TGTGCCAGCAGCTTGGCCGGCAGGGGCCCTACCCTCCTTAATTCACCCCTCCACTTT

D gene: -
V gene: TRBV12-5
clone size: few
J gene: TRBJ2-5
CDR3 protein: CASGETAQETQYF
CDR3 DNA: TGTGCTAGTGGAGAGACAGCTCAAGAGACCCAGTACTTC

D gene: -
V gene: TRBV27
clone size: -
J gene: TRBJ2-1
CDR3 protein: CASSFPGSYNEQFF
CDR3 DNA: TGTGCCAGCAGTTTTCCGGGATCCTACAATGAGCAGTTCTTC

D gene: -
V gene: TRBV11-2
clone size: -
J gene: TRBJ1-2
CDR3 protein: CASSLGSGVYGYTF
CDR3 DNA: TGTGCCAGCAGCTTAGGGTCCGGAGTCTATGGCTACACCTTC

D gene: TRBD2
V gene: TRBV14
clone size: -
J gene: TRBJ2-1
CDR3 protein: CASSQAISGKSSYNEQFF
CDR3 DNA: TGTGCCAGCAGCCAAGCGATTAGCGGGAAGAGCTCCTACAATGAGCAGTTCTTC

D gene: -
V gene: TRBV7-9
clone size: -
J gene: TRBJ1-1
CDR3 protein: CASAPGGGNTEAFF
CDR3 DNA: TGTGCCAGCGCCCCCGGAGGCGGGAACACTGAAGCTTTCTTT

D gene: -
V gene: TRBV5-1
clone size: -
J gene: TRBJ2-7
CDR3 protein: CASSRDYEQYF
CDR3 DNA: TGCGCCAGCAGTCGGGACTACGAGCAGTACTTC

D gene: -
V gene: TRBV12-5
clone size: -
J gene: TRBJ1-6
CDR3 protein: CASGGSDHGGSNSPLHF
CDR3 DNA: TGTGCTAGTGGTGGGTCGGACCACGGGGGTTCGAATTCACCCCTCCACTTT

D gene: TRBD2
V gene: TRBV5-1
clone size: once
J gene: TRBJ2-7
CDR3 protein: CASSLGAGGSYEQYF
CDR3 DNA: TGCGCCAGCAGCTTGGGAGCGGGAGGCTCCTACGAGCAGTACTTC

D gene: TRBD2
V gene: TRBV7-6
clone size: -
J gene: TRBJ2-1
CDR3 protein: CASSLIVAGGPPNEQFF
CDR3 DNA: TGTGCCAGCAGCTTAATTGTAGCGGGGGGCCCCCCGAATGAGCAGTTCTTC

D gene: -
V gene: TRBV5-1
clone size: -
J gene: TRBJ1-4
CDR3 protein: CASSREGNFNEKLFF
CDR3 DNA: TGCGCCAGCAGCCGGGAGGGCAACTTCAATGAAAAACTGTTTTTT

D gene: -
V gene: TRBV7-3
clone size: -
J gene: TRBJ2-3
CDR3 protein: CASREGSGTQYF
CDR3 DNA: TGTGCCAGCAGGGAGGGGTCAGGCACGCAGTATTTT

D gene: -
V gene: TRBV6-5
clone size: -
J gene: TRBJ1-1
CDR3 protein: CASSYGSRGTEAFF
CDR3 DNA: TGTGCCAGCAGTTATGGTTCCAGGGGCACTGAAGCTTTCTTT

D gene: TRBD1
V gene: TRBV7-3
clone size: -
J gene: TRBJ1-1
CDR3 protein: CASSSYRGTNMNTEAFF
CDR3 DNA: TGTGCCAGCAGCTCATACAGGGGGACAAATATGAACACTGAAGCTTTCTTT

D gene: -
V gene: TRBV5-1
clone size: -
J gene: TRBJ2-5
CDR3 protein: CASSLEGEETQYF
CDR3 DNA: TGCGCCAGCAGCTTGGAGGGGGAAGAGACCCAGTACTTC

D gene: -
V gene: TRBV2
clone size: -
J gene: TRBJ2-1
CDR3 protein: CASREPAGLGVDEQFF
CDR3 DNA: TGTGCCAGCAGGGAACCGGCGGGACTCGGGGTCGATGAGCAGTTCTTC